These 9 T cell receptor beta chains came from one sample sequenced in a study of T cell responses to AZD1222 COVID-19 vaccine. Clones were sequenced by immunoSEQ multiplex PCR, and TCRdb holds only the in-frame ones, with some missing. The sample shows approximately 110,000 clones, about nine tenths of them seen only once. The sample consisted of peripheral blood, taken on day 0 of AZD1222 vaccination. The receptors originated from an adult in good health.

The CDR3 reads CASSPPSNYGYTF. The DNA for the CDR3 is TGTGCCAGCTCACCACCGTCCAATTATGGCTACACCTTC. The chain recombines TRBV18 with TRBJ1-2; no clear D. Germline CDR1 reads KGHSH; CDR2 reads LQKENI. V shed 0 bases and J shed 5 bases, with 7 bases lying between them. The CDR3 is 13 amino acids.

This sequence joins TRBV27 and TRBJ2-2; 7 bases map to TRBD1. CDR1 is MNHEY, CDR2 SMNVEV, per germline (reference sequence). V shed 7 bases and J 0 bases; nucleotides not matched to a gene: 11. The CDR3 runs 17 residues. The CDR3 coding sequence is TGTGCCAGCAAAAAACAGCAGGGACAGTCGAACACCGGGGAGCTGTTTTTT. It is translated as CASKKQQGQSNTGELFF.

The genes are TRBV2 and TRBJ2-2; D gene unclear. Germline V gene sequence: CDR1 SNHLY, CDR2 FYNNEI. Deletions cut 4 bases from V and 6 bases from J, with 9 bases between. CDR3 length equals 13 residues. CDR3 coding DNA: TGTGCCAGCAGTGGGCGTTTATCCGGGGAGCTGTTTTTT. As protein: CASSGRLSGELFF.

This chain links TRBV5-4 with TRBJ1-6; no firm D call. V was trimmed by 0 bases and J by 8 bases, leaving 12 bases between them. The germline CDR1 and CDR2 sequences are SGHNT and YYREEE (reference sequence). The CDR3 consists of 15 residues. CDR3 DNA: TGTGCCAGCAGCTTGGATCCCAGACGGGATTCACCCCTCCACTTT. It specifies CASSLDPRRDSPLHF.

J is TRBJ2-7 and V is TRBV18; a possible D gene is TRBD2 (6 bases). This CDR3 comprises 16 residues. With 3 bases removed from V and 3 bases from J, the gap between germline ends came to 18 bases. Germline CDR1 and CDR2: KGHSH and LQKENI. CDR3 DNA: TGTGCCAGCTCACCGGGAGTAGCGGACATGATCTACGAGCAGTACTTC. Amino acids: CASSPGVADMIYEQYF.

This chain joins TRBV27 and TRBJ2-3; 14 nucleotides align to TRBD2. Germline CDR1 MNHEY, CDR2 SMNVEV (reference sequence). CDR3 size: 18 residues. V lost 3 bases to trimming and J lost 3 bases; unmatched junction nucleotides: 8. The DNA of the CDR3 is TGTGCCAGCAGTTTCCGACTAGCGGGGGGGCTTAGAACAGATACGCAGTATTTT. As protein: CASSFRLAGGLRTDTQYF.

The chain carries TRBV13 and TRBJ2-2, with D maybe TRBD2 (5 bases). The V end was cut by 2 bases, the J end by 2 bases, with 9 bases between. The CDR3 contains 15 residues. The V gene's germline CDR1 is PRHDT and CDR2 FYEKMQ (reference sequence). The CDR3 spells CASSLRTSNTGELFF. The CDR3 bases are TGTGCCAGCAGCTTACGGACTTCTAACACCGGGGAGCTGTTTTTT.

The chain carries TRBV19 and TRBJ2-1, with TRBD2 matching over 7 bases. Germline V gives CDR1 LNHDA, CDR2 SQIVND (reference sequence). The length of the CDR3 is 15 residues. Losses at the gene ends were 8 bases for V and 6 bases for J; bases not matched to a gene: 13. CDR3 amino acids: CASGGDSRFGNEQFF. CDR3 sequence (DNA): TGTGCCAGTGGGGGGGACTCTAGATTCGGCAATGAGCAGTTCTTC.

J is TRBJ2-3 and V is TRBV2; TRBD2 might be the D (6 bases). The CDR3 is made up of 15 amino acids. Trimming took off 6 bases at V and 4 bases at J, with 17 bases between the two ends. Germline V gene sequence: CDR1 SNHLY, CDR2 FYNNEI. CDR3 nucleotide sequence: TGTGCCAGCAGGCTCGGAGGGCTGAGTGCAGATACGCAGTATTTT. Its protein is CASRLGGLSADTQYF.